Following are 7 T cell receptor beta chains from one sample sequenced in a study of T cell responses to AZD1222 COVID-19 vaccine (dated by TCRdb to about 2021). Explained via the paper, the time point label denotes: about 28 days (+/-7) after the second vaccine dose. The sample's treatment or condition, from its label and the paper: meningococcal conjugate vaccine given as trial control. Receptors were amplified or captured by the immunoSEQ multiplex PCR assay. This is the immuneACCESS table as TCRdb keeps it, with only in-frame sequences that have V and J called. A part of the clones is gone; compared with another copy, unresolved V genes explain less than half, and the rest is unexplained. The sample table holds some 200,000 clones, of which 90% to 95% were seen once. 3.6% of the sample is taken by the ten largest. Sequenced material: peripheral blood, taken 28 days after the second dose of the MenACWY control vaccine. The receptors stem from an adult who received the MenACWY meningococcal vaccine as a control.

This chain uses TRBV5-1 with TRBJ2-7; weak D call: TRBD2 (6 bases). Germline V gene sequence: CDR1 SGHRS, CDR2 YFSETQ. The CDR3 is 15 amino acids. Trimming removed 0 bases from V and 4 bases from J, with 14 bases in between. In DNA, the CDR3 is TGCGCCAGCAGCTTGGGAGGAGGGGTGCAGTACGAGCAGTACTTC. It codes for CASSLGGGVQYEQYF. Variable domain in full (rest from reference TRBV5-1 and TRBJ2-7): KAGVTQTPRYLIKTRGQQVTLSCSPISGHRSVSWYQQTPGQGLQFLFEYFSETQRNKGNFPGRFSGRQFSNSRSEMNVSTLELGDSALYLCASSLGGGVQYEQYFGPGTRLTVT.

This clone has just a few counts. In DNA, the CDR3 is TGCAGCGCCATCACAGCGGCGGGGTCCGAGACCCAGTACTTC. Translated, it gives CSAITAAGSETQYF. The rearrangement uses TRBV29-1 and TRBJ2-5; possibly TRBD2 for D (6 bases). CDR1 and CDR2 (germline): SQVTM, ANQGSEA. Trimming left V 7 bases short and J 5 bases short, with 20 bases between. This CDR3 has 14 residues. The entire variable domain, with the rest obtained from reference TRBV29-1 and TRBJ2-5, is as follows: SAVISQKPSRDICQRGTSLTIQCQVDSQVTMMFWYRQQPGQSLTLIATANQGSEATYESGFVIDKFPISRPNLTFSTLTVSNMSPEDSSIYLCSAITAAGSETQYFGPGTRLLVL.

The V and J genes are TRBV2 and TRBJ1-6, with D uncertain. This CDR3 comprises 15 residues. V lost 7 bases to trimming and J lost 4 bases, with 14 bases between them. CDR1 is SNHLY, CDR2 FYNNEI, per germline. Here the CDR3 DNA reads TGTGCCAGCATGGCCGGCACGGTTTATAATTCACCCCTCCACTTT. It is translated as CASMAGTVYNSPLHF.

The gene calls are TRBV27 and TRBJ2-3; 9 bases align to TRBD2. J gave up 4 bases and V 1 base, and 6 bases lay outside the gene matches. This CDR3 comprises 16 residues. In germline, CDR1 is MNHEY, CDR2 SMNVEV (reference sequence). The CDR3 is CASSLWASGASDTQYF. Here the CDR3 DNA reads TGTGCCAGCAGTTTATGGGCTAGCGGGGCGTCAGATACGCAGTATTTT.

The chain has TRBV5-1 and TRBJ2-4; D gene unclear. Germline CDR1 and CDR2: SGHRS and YFSETQ. This CDR3 has 13 amino acids. V was shortened by 3 bases and J by 7 bases, with 11 bases between the two germline ends. CDR3 DNA sequence: TGCGCCAGCAGCTCGACCTACGGGAACATTCAGTACTTC. It yields the protein CASSSTYGNIQYF.

V and J are TRBV12-3 or TRBV12-4 and TRBJ1-2, with a tentative D call TRBD1 (6 bases). The V end lost 3 bases, the J end lost 2 bases, and 7 bases lay between the germline ends. The length of the CDR3 is 13 residues. CDR3 DNA sequence: TGTGCCAGCAGTTTTCAGGGGAACTATGGCTACACCTTC. It yields the protein CASSFQGNYGYTF.

This chain connects TRBV20-1 to TRBJ1-1, with unresolved D. The CDR3 is made up of 11 amino acids. Germline CDR1 reads DFQATT; CDR2 reads SNEGSKA (reference sequence). V lost 4 bases and J 3 bases, leaving 6 bases between the germline ends. CDR3 nucleotide sequence: TGCAGTGCTAAGCCGTACACTGAAGCTTTCTTT. Translation gives CSAKPYTEAFF.